This T cell receptor beta chain was captured by sequencing in a study of blood T cell repertoires in COVID-19. V lost 3 bases, J lost 7 bases, and 2 bases stayed unmatched. The CDR3 has 12 amino acids. Germline CDR1 MGHRA, CDR2 YSYEKL. In the source study's methods: Estimates of nucleated cell counts were drawn from the amplification of reference gene primers. Profiled with immunoSEQ multiplex PCR; TCRdb holds only in-frame clones, not every one. The DNA was the basis for D and trimming; V, J and clone size are from that table. Of approximately 350,000 clones listed, around 80% are singletons. Material: peripheral blood. The V call is TRBV4-1, the J call TRBJ2-5; 7 bases are shared with TRBD1. This sequence originates from a young man with active or convalescent COVID-19. In DNA, the CDR3 is TGCGCCAGCAGCCAGGCAGGGGGGACCCAGTACTTC. Its translation is CASSQAGGTQYF.